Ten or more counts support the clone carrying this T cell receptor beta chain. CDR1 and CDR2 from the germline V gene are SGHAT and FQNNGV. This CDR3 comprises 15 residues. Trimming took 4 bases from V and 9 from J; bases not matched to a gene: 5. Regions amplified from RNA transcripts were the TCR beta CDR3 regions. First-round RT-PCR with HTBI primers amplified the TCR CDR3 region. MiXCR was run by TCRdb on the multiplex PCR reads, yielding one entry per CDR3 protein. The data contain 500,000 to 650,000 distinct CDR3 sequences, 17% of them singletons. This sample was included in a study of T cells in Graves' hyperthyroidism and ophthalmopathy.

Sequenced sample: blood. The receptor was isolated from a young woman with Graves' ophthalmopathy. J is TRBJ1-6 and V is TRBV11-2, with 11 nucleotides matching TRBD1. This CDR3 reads CASSSGQGDSSPLHF. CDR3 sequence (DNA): TGTGCCAGCAGCTCGGGACAGGGGGACAGTTCACCCCTCCACTTT.